What follows are 21 T cell receptor beta chains derived from one specimen sequenced in a study of T cell responses to AZD1222 COVID-19 vaccine. Assay: immunoSEQ multiplex PCR; the TCRdb copy retains only in-frame clones and omits some. The data contain about 120,000 clones, approximately 88% of them singletons. Source: peripheral blood, taken 28 days after the second AZD1222 dose. Receptors originate from an adult who received the AZD1222 COVID-19 vaccine.

This chain connects TRBV7-9 to TRBJ2-7; D is perhaps TRBD1 (5 bases). Trimming stripped 0 bases from V and 6 bases from J, with 15 bases between. The CDR3 has 15 amino acids. Germline V lookup: CDR1 SEHNR, CDR2 FQNEAQ (reference sequence). CDR3 protein: CASSLAAGAASEQYF. For the CDR3, the DNA is TGTGCCAGCAGCTTAGCTGCTGGGGCCGCCAGCGAGCAGTACTTC.

The chain recombines TRBV28 with TRBJ1-6, with D perhaps TRBD1 (6 bases). Trimming left V 2 bases short and J 9 bases short, with 20 bases between. There are 17 residues in the CDR3. The germline V gene has CDR1 MDHEN and CDR2 SYDVKM. In nucleotides, the CDR3 is TGTGCCAGCAGTTTACTAACCACAGGGAGCGGACGTTCACCCCTCCACTTT. It encodes CASSLLTTGSGRSPLHF.

J is TRBJ1-1 and V is TRBV7-2; possibly TRBD1 for D (6 bases). V lost 2 bases and J 3 bases, leaving 13 bases between the germline ends. CDR3 length: 15 residues. Germline CDR1 SGHTA, CDR2 FQGNSA. As DNA, the CDR3 is TGTGCCAGCAGCTTAACAGGGAGTGGGGACACTGAAGCTTTCTTT. Encoded protein: CASSLTGSGDTEAFF.

This chain joins TRBV5-1 and TRBJ2-5; D unclear. CDR1 is SGHRS, CDR2 YFSETQ, per germline. The CDR3 has 14 amino acids. V lost 0 bases and J lost 1, with 7 bases in between. The CDR3 coding sequence is TGCGCCAGCAGCTTGGGGCAGGCCCAAGAGACCCAGTACTTC. The encoded protein is CASSLGQAQETQYF.

V is TRBV7-3 and J is TRBJ2-6; unclear D gene. Germline V gene sequence: CDR1 SGHTA, CDR2 FQGTGA. This CDR3 spans 13 amino acids. Trimming cost V 3 bases and J 3 bases, with 3 bases left between them. The CDR3 region has the DNA TGTGCCAGCAGCTTTTTTGGGGCCAACGTCCTGACTTTC. This gives the protein CASSFFGANVLTF.

The chain combines TRBV11-2 with TRBJ1-4; tentative D call: TRBD1 (6 bases). Germline V CDR1 and CDR2: SGHAT, FQNNGV. This CDR3 comprises 15 residues. Trimming removed 4 bases from V and 2 bases from J, with 11 bases in between. CDR3 sequence: CASSSLRGTNEKLFF. As DNA, the CDR3 is TGTGCCAGCAGCTCCCTTAGGGGGACTAATGAAAAACTGTTTTTT. Drawing the rest from reference TRBV11-2 and TRBJ1-4, the complete variable domain is EAGVAQSPRYKIIEKRQSVAFWCNPISGHATLYWYQQILGQGPKLLIQFQNNGVVDDSQLPKDRFSAERLKGVDSTLKIQPAKLEDSAVYLCASSSLRGTNEKLFFGSGTQLSVL.

The rearrangement links TRBV6-1 to TRBJ1-6; D gene ambiguous. The CDR3 spans 15 residues. The germline gives CDR1 MNHNS, CDR2 SASEGT. The germline V and J ends were trimmed by 0 bases and 4 bases, with 7 bases remaining between them. The CDR3 loop reads CASSEADGYNSPLHF. The DNA for the CDR3 is TGTGCCAGCAGTGAAGCCGACGGGTATAATTCACCCCTCCACTTT.

The V and J genes are TRBV5-5 and TRBJ2-5; 12 bases line up with TRBD2. V dropped 4 bases and J dropped 0; count of bases not matched to a gene: 4. The length of the CDR3 is 16 residues. Germline assignment: CDR1 SGHKS and CDR2 YYEKEE (reference sequence). The CDR3 nucleotides are TGTGCCAGCAGCCAAGGGACTAGCGGGTACCAAGAGACCCAGTACTTC. Protein sequence: CASSQGTSGYQETQYF.

The V call is TRBV5-4, the J call TRBJ2-7, with 9 bases lining up with TRBD2. V trimming: 4 bases; J trimming: 4 bases; junction bases outside the gene matches: 9. The CDR3 has 15 amino acids. Germline CDR1 SGHNT, CDR2 YYREEE (reference sequence). CDR3 sequence reads: CASSTPSSGGYEQYF. CDR3 coding DNA: TGTGCCAGCAGCACGCCCTCCAGCGGGGGGTACGAGCAGTACTTC.

V usage is TRBV19 and J usage is TRBJ1-1; no definite D call. Germline loops: CDR1 LNHDA, CDR2 SQIVND (reference sequence). The V end was cut by 3 bases, the J end by 9 bases, with 11 bases between. The CDR3 extends over 12 amino acids. The CDR3 bases are TGTGCCAGTAGTATTACCGGGCTACAAGCTTTCTTT. Its translation is CASSITGLQAFF.

The chain has TRBV5-4 and TRBJ2-1, with 7 bases matching TRBD2. Per the germline V gene, CDR1 is SGHNT and CDR2 is YYREEE (reference sequence). V lost 0 bases, J lost 4 bases, and 4 bases stayed unmatched. CDR3 length: 15 residues. Here the CDR3 DNA reads TGTGCCAGCAGCTTGGATGGGGGGGGATACAATGAGCAGTTCTTC. This translates into CASSLDGGGYNEQFF.

The rearrangement links TRBV5-1 to TRBJ2-2; either TRBD1 or TRBD2 may fit D (7 bases each). CDR3 length equals 16 residues. Germline-derived CDR1 and CDR2 are SGHRS and YFSETQ. V lost 3 bases and J 0 bases, leaving 12 bases between the germline ends. This CDR3 is CASSSGGTANTGELFF. The CDR3 nucleotides read TGCGCCAGCAGCTCCGGGGGGACAGCGAACACCGGGGAGCTGTTTTTT.

The rearrangement joins TRBV28 to TRBJ1-4; 9 bases map to TRBD1. Looked up from germline, CDR1 is MDHEN and CDR2 is SYDVKM. The CDR3 extends over 13 amino acids. V gave up 7 bases and J gave up 8 bases; unmatched junction bases: 5. The CDR3 protein is CASTRTGVEKLFF. CDR3 bases: TGTGCCAGCACCCGGACAGGGGTCGAAAAACTGTTTTTT.

The V call is TRBV28, the J call TRBJ1-4; unclear D gene. There are 12 residues in the CDR3. Germline V lookup: CDR1 MDHEN, CDR2 SYDVKM. V was trimmed by 8 bases and J by 8 bases, leaving 12 bases between them. CDR3 coding DNA: TGTGCCAGCTGTATCGGTTGGGAAAAACTGTTTTTT. Protein product: CASCIGWEKLFF.

V usage is TRBV27 and J usage is TRBJ1-2, with 8 bases fitting TRBD1. V lost 6 bases and J lost 8; bases outside the gene matches: 14. CDR3 size: 15 residues. CDR1 is MNHEY and CDR2 is SMNVEV in the germline V gene (reference sequence). The CDR3, as DNA: TGTGCCAGCAGCCCGGGAGGCAGGGGGCGCGGAGGCTACACCTTC. It translates to CASSPGGRGRGGYTF.

The chain carries TRBV11-2 and TRBJ2-5; D possibly corresponds to TRBD1 (6 bases). V was pared by 4 bases and J by 5 bases, with 17 bases between. There are 15 residues in the CDR3. CDR1 is SGHAT and CDR2 is FQNNGV in the germline V gene. CDR3 residues: CASSSADRMRETQYF. The CDR3 coding sequence is TGTGCCAGCAGCTCCGCTGACAGGATGAGGGAGACCCAGTACTTC.

This chain links TRBV18 with TRBJ1-3, with a tentative D call TRBD1 (6 bases). The length of the CDR3 is 16 residues. Trimming cost V 2 bases and J 3 bases, with 14 bases left between them. Germline values: CDR1 KGHSH, CDR2 LQKENI. CDR3 sequence (DNA): TGTGCCAGCTCACCATCTCAGGGGCGCTTTGGAAACACCATATATTTT. Its translation is CASSPSQGRFGNTIYF.

The chain links TRBV7-9 to TRBJ1-2, with D hard to call. The CDR3 runs 14 residues. CDR1 and CDR2 (germline): SEHNR, FQNEAQ (reference sequence). V was shortened by 1 base and J by 5 bases, with 11 bases between the two germline ends. Here the CDR3 DNA reads TGTGCCAGCAGCTTAGACGGGTTACGATATGGCTACACCTTC. This translates into CASSLDGLRYGYTF.

This chain joins TRBV7-2 and TRBJ1-1, with D perhaps TRBD1 (5 bases). Germline-derived CDR1 and CDR2 are SGHTA and FQGNSA. V shed 5 bases and J shed 6 bases, with 13 bases lying between them. This CDR3 spans 13 amino acids. CDR3 in DNA: TGTGCCAGCAGCCCAAACCAGGGCCCTGAAGCTTTCTTT. It yields the protein CASSPNQGPEAFF.

This clone was seen repeatedly, ten times or more. The rearrangement joins TRBV20-1 to TRBJ1-5; unclear D gene. V was clipped by 3 bases and J by 1 base, with 13 bases between them. The CDR3 totals 15 residues. Germline assignment: CDR1 DFQATT and CDR2 SNEGSKA (reference sequence). The CDR3 is CSASNNMPSNQPQHF. The CDR3 nucleotides read TGCAGTGCTAGTAATAATATGCCCAGCAATCAGCCCCAGCATTTT.

The chain is built from TRBV14 and TRBJ1-6; D is ambiguous. V was trimmed by 5 bases and J by 7 bases, leaving 15 bases between them. The CDR3 is 15 residues long. Per germline, CDR1 SGHDN and CDR2 FVKESK. The CDR3 DNA reads TGTGCCAGCAGCTTCAACCTAGCCCGAAATTCACCCCTCCACTTT. Translation gives CASSFNLARNSPLHF.